This T cell receptor (beta chain) came from a study of T cells in tumors after PD-1 blockade. Study-level points and caveats: Approximately 41% of tumor TCR clonotypes were also found in blood.

Sequencing was performed with immunoSEQ multiplex PCR; in TCRdb, only in-frame clones are kept and a portion is missing. This sample has more than 40,000 clones, with 70% to 85% found just once. This clone was detected only a few times. No antigen is known for it. The germline V gene has CDR1 SGHDT and CDR2 YYEEEE. V was clipped by 7 bases and J by 7 bases, with 15 bases between them. The CDR3 totals 13 residues. Sample: PBMCs, taken before anti-PD-1 therapy. The source of this sequence is a human donor with advanced basal cell or squamous cell carcinoma (not recorded which). The chain employs TRBV5-6 and TRBJ2-1, with D uncertain. In DNA form, the CDR3 reads TGTGCCAGCGTCCGCTTATCGGAGAATGAGCAGTTCTTC. Translating gives CASVRLSENEQFF. The complete variable domain, with remaining parts taken from reference TRBV5-6 and TRBJ2-1, reads DAGVTQSPTHLIKTRGQQVTLRCSPKSGHDTVSWYQQALGQGPQFIFQYYEEEERQRGNFPDRFSGHQFPNYSSELNVNALLLGDSALYLCASVRLSENEQFFGPGTRLTVL.